These T cell receptor beta chains were read from a single sample in a study of T cells after yellow fever vaccination. From the 5' RACE reads, TCRdb called clonotypes with MiXCR, one entry per CDR3 protein. The sample records approximately 330,000 distinct CDR3 sequences, about an eighth being singletons. This specimen was CD4+ T cells sorted from PBMCs, taken 15 days after the yellow fever booster vaccination. The receptors here all came from a young man who received the YFV17D yellow fever vaccine. Both conserved end residues are part of each CDR3. Fields, in order: CDR3 length, clone size, J gene, D gene, V gene, CDR3 protein, CDR3 DNA. D genes are given only for firm matches. Not every row has a clone size; where given, it reads once, few, many or a size class.

15 few TRBJ2-3 . TRBV12-3/TRBV12-4 CASSASGFSTDTQYF TGTGCCAGCAGTGCTTCGGGGTTTTCCACAGATACGCAGTATTTT
15 . TRBJ1-5 . TRBV6-2/TRBV6-3 CASSTQQGWDQPQHF TGTGCCAGCAGTACACAACAGGGATGGGATCAGCCCCAGCATTTT
15 few TRBJ1-1 . TRBV4-3 CASSQGVVESTEAFF TGCGCCAGCAGCCAAGGTGTAGTTGAGTCCACTGAAGCTTTCTTT
16 once TRBJ2-1 . TRBV12-5 CASGTPGPEGPNEQFF TGTGCTAGTGGTACCCCGGGACCGGAGGGCCCCAATGAGCAGTTCTTC
16 many TRBJ2-1 TRBD1 TRBV7-8 CASSVYAGQGHNEQFF TGTGCCAGCAGCGTCTACGCCGGACAGGGGCACAATGAGCAGTTCTTC
15 few TRBJ2-5 TRBD2 TRBV4-2 CASSQVTSGVETQYF TGTGCCAGCAGCCAAGTGACTAGCGGGGTGGAGACCCAGTACTTC
13 few TRBJ1-2 . TRBV6-5 CASSFLRLYGYTF TGTGCCAGCAGTTTTCTCCGGTTATATGGCTACACCTTC
12 few TRBJ1-3 . TRBV19 CASGRGATTIYF TGTGCTTCAGGGAGGGGAGCTACCACCATATATTTT
12 . TRBJ2-5 . TRBV6-5 CASSYWGETQYF TGTGCCAGCAGTTACTGGGGGGAGACCCAGTACTTC
11 . TRBJ2-7 . TRBV10-2 CATSSDAEQYF TGCGCCACTTCCTCCGACGCCGAGCAGTACTTC
17 many TRBJ2-3 TRBD2 TRBV20-1 CSVSGLAGAGRTDTQYF TGCAGTGTCTCAGGACTAGCGGGGGCCGGACGCACAGATACGCAGTATTTT